The text below deals with one T cell receptor (beta chain). Trimming stripped 3 bases from V and 8 bases from J, with 16 bases between. Germline CDR1 is MDHEN and CDR2 is SYDVKM. The CDR3 has 15 amino acids. The data were taken from a study of tumour-infiltrating T cells in Burkitt lymphoma. Study-level information: Overall and progression-free survival were predicted by productive clonality.

Profiling relied on immunoSEQ multiplex PCR, and the TCRdb table lists in-frame clones only, not all of them. The sample lists some 15,000 clones; approximately 29% were seen once. The chain links TRBV28 to TRBJ1-4; D not certain. The origin of this receptor is a human donor with diffuse large B-cell lymphoma. Sequences were obtained from tumor tissue. CDR3 region: CASSFNSVGREKLFF. Written as DNA, the CDR3 is TGTGCCAGCAGTTTCAACAGCGTAGGGCGGGAAAAACTGTTTTTT.